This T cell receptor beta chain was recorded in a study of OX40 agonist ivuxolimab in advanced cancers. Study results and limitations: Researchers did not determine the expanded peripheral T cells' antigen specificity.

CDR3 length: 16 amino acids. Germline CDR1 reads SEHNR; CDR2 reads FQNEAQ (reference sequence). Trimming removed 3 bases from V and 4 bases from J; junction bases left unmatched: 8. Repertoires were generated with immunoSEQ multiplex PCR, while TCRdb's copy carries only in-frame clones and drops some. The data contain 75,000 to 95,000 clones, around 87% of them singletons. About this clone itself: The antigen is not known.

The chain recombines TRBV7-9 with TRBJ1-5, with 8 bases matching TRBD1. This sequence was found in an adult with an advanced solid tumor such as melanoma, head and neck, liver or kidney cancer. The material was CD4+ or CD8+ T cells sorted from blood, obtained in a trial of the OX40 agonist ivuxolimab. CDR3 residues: CASSFAGTGGNQPQHF. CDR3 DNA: TGTGCCAGCAGCTTTGCCGGGACAGGAGGGAATCAGCCCCAGCATTTT.